What follows is one T cell receptor beta chain and its context. TCRdb's table, derived via immunoSEQ multiplex PCR, lists solely in-frame clones and lacks some. Of some 120,000 clones in the sample, more than 65% were seen once. The sample comes from a study of blood T cell repertoires in COVID-19. Study-level information: The origin of the acute and convalescent COVID-19 samples was the United States, Italy and Spain. PBMCs, B-cell-depleted T cells, or T cells provided the cDNA or gDNA that made up the material.

The CDR3 has 15 residues. CDR1 is GTSNPN and CDR2 is SVGIG in the germline V gene (reference sequence). Trimming left V 4 bases short and J 8 bases short, with 20 bases between. The TCR comes from a human donor in a cohort sampled during active COVID-19. The chain recombines TRBV30 with TRBJ2-2, with D perhaps TRBD1 (5 bases). Sequencing was carried out using peripheral blood. DNA of the CDR3: TGTGCCTGGATTCGGCAGGGCGGCGAAAGGGGGGAGCTGTTTTTT. Translation: CAWIRQGGERGELFF.